These T cell receptor beta chains were read from a single sample in a study of blood T cell repertoires in COVID-19. Here immunoSEQ multiplex PCR was the method, and the copy in TCRdb shows in-frame clones only, minus some. Of some 210,000 clones listed, under 90% were seen once; the top ten hold around 21%. The specimen sequenced was peripheral blood. The origin of the receptors is a human donor in a cohort sampled during active COVID-19. CDR3s include the opening cysteine and the closing phenylalanine or tryptophan. The D gene is left open where the match is weak. Expanded clones get a size class; other rows say once, few or many, or leave the size out.

CDR3 DNA: TGTGCCAGCAGCCAAGATCTGGGGGCATGGACTGAAGCTTTCTTT
CDR3 protein: CASSQDLGAWTEAFF
D gene: NA
J gene: TRBJ1-1
clone size: NA
V gene: TRBV14

CDR3 DNA: TGTGCCAGCAGTAACGGGGGATTAAGTTACACCTTC
CDR3 protein: CASSNGGLSYTF
D gene: NA
J gene: TRBJ1-2
clone size: once
V gene: TRBV6-5

CDR3 DNA: TGTGCCAGCGGGACAGCCTCGGGCTATGGCTACACCTTC
CDR3 protein: CASGTASGYGYTF
D gene: TRBD1
J gene: TRBJ1-2
clone size: NA
V gene: TRBV19

CDR3 DNA: TGCGCCAGCAGCTCGGGGACACCTCTCCTGGGCGAGCAGTACTTC
CDR3 protein: CASSSGTPLLGEQYF
D gene: NA
J gene: TRBJ2-7
clone size: NA
V gene: TRBV5-1

CDR3 DNA: TGTGCCAGCACCGGACAGGGATATGGCTACACCTTC
CDR3 protein: CASTGQGYGYTF
D gene: TRBD1
J gene: TRBJ1-2
clone size: NA
V gene: TRBV2

CDR3 DNA: TGCGCCAGCAGCTCTGACAGGGTGGGCCAAGAGACCCAGTACTTC
CDR3 protein: CASSSDRVGQETQYF
D gene: TRBD1
J gene: TRBJ2-5
clone size: NA
V gene: TRBV5-1

CDR3 DNA: TGTGCCAGCAGCTTTTCATACAGGGGACAAGAGACCCAGTACTTC
CDR3 protein: CASSFSYRGQETQYF
D gene: TRBD1
J gene: TRBJ2-5
clone size: NA
V gene: TRBV5-5

CDR3 DNA: TGTGCCAGCAGTCAGGTGGGGACTAGCGTCAATGAGCAGTTCTTC
CDR3 protein: CASSQVGTSVNEQFF
D gene: TRBD2
J gene: TRBJ2-1
clone size: NA
V gene: TRBV7-2

CDR3 DNA: TGTGCCAGCAGTTTATTCAGGGACTGGGGAGGTAACTATGGCTACACCTTC
CDR3 protein: CASSLFRDWGGNYGYTF
D gene: NA
J gene: TRBJ1-2
clone size: NA
V gene: TRBV28

CDR3 DNA: TGTGCCAGCAGCCGCCGGACAGGGAATTCACCCCTCCACTTT
CDR3 protein: CASSRRTGNSPLHF
D gene: TRBD1
J gene: TRBJ1-6
clone size: many
V gene: TRBV7-2

CDR3 DNA: TGTGCCAGCAGCGGACAGGGGGCGGGATATGGCTACACCTTC
CDR3 protein: CASSGQGAGYGYTF
D gene: TRBD1
J gene: TRBJ1-2
clone size: NA
V gene: TRBV3-1/TRBV3-2

CDR3 DNA: TGTGCCAGCAGTTTTTGGGAGCGAGTGGGTTTCTTT
CDR3 protein: CASSFWERVGFF
D gene: NA
J gene: TRBJ1-1
clone size: NA
V gene: TRBV27

CDR3 DNA: TGTGCCAGCAGTTTAACTAAGGGACTGATAAATTCACCCCTCCACTTT
CDR3 protein: CASSLTKGLINSPLHF
D gene: NA
J gene: TRBJ1-6
clone size: NA
V gene: TRBV27

CDR3 DNA: TGTGCCAGCAGATCCATTGCAACTAATGAAAAACTGTTTTTT
CDR3 protein: CASRSIATNEKLFF
D gene: NA
J gene: TRBJ1-4
clone size: NA
V gene: TRBV6-5

CDR3 DNA: TGTGCCACCAGCAGGAAGGGGGATTCACCCCTCCACTTT
CDR3 protein: CATSRKGDSPLHF
D gene: NA
J gene: TRBJ1-6
clone size: NA
V gene: TRBV15

CDR3 DNA: TGCGCCAGCAGGGCCGGGGACACTGAAGCTTTCTTT
CDR3 protein: CASRAGDTEAFF
D gene: NA
J gene: TRBJ1-1
clone size: once
V gene: TRBV10-1

CDR3 DNA: TGTGCCAGCTCACCAACATTACTAGTTGTGGCCGGGGAGCTGTTTTTT
CDR3 protein: CASSPTLLVVAGELFF
D gene: NA
J gene: TRBJ2-2
clone size: NA
V gene: TRBV18

CDR3 DNA: TGTGCCAGCAGCTACGACAGGCGCGGGGAGCTGTTTTTT
CDR3 protein: CASSYDRRGELFF
D gene: NA
J gene: TRBJ2-2
clone size: few
V gene: TRBV5-6

CDR3 DNA: TGTGCCACCAGTGATTTCCGGGACAGGGGGCGGGAGACCCAGTACTTC
CDR3 protein: CATSDFRDRGRETQYF
D gene: TRBD1
J gene: TRBJ2-5
clone size: NA
V gene: TRBV24-1

CDR3 DNA: TGTGCCAGCAGTGAAGCGCCGGGACAGGCAGTCTATGGCTACACCTTC
CDR3 protein: CASSEAPGQAVYGYTF
D gene: TRBD1
J gene: TRBJ1-2
clone size: NA
V gene: TRBV6-1

CDR3 DNA: TGTGCCAGCAGCTTGGGACAGGGAGTAGCAGATACGCAGTATTTT
CDR3 protein: CASSLGQGVADTQYF
D gene: TRBD1
J gene: TRBJ2-3
clone size: NA
V gene: TRBV6-4

CDR3 DNA: TGTGCCAGCAGCCCGGCGGGTAGCGGGAGGGTCAATGAGCAGTTCTTC
CDR3 protein: CASSPAGSGRVNEQFF
D gene: TRBD2
J gene: TRBJ2-1
clone size: NA
V gene: TRBV11-2

CDR3 DNA: TGTGCCAGCAGCCGGGAGCACGGAAACACTGAAGCTTTCTTT
CDR3 protein: CASSREHGNTEAFF
D gene: NA
J gene: TRBJ1-1
clone size: NA
V gene: TRBV6-4

CDR3 DNA: TGTGCCAGCAAAGGGGGTCAACTCTCTGGGGCCAACGTCCTGACTTTC
CDR3 protein: CASKGGQLSGANVLTF
D gene: NA
J gene: TRBJ2-6
clone size: NA
V gene: TRBV2

CDR3 DNA: TGTGCCACCAGTGATTCAATCACAGATACGCAGTATTTT
CDR3 protein: CATSDSITDTQYF
D gene: NA
J gene: TRBJ2-3
clone size: NA
V gene: TRBV24-1

CDR3 DNA: TGTGCCAGCAGTGGGTTAGCGGGCTATGGGGCCGGGGAGCTGTTTTTT
CDR3 protein: CASSGLAGYGAGELFF
D gene: TRBD2
J gene: TRBJ2-2
clone size: once
V gene: TRBV25-1

CDR3 DNA: TGTGCCAGCAGCTCTCCGGGACAGGGAAATGAGCAGTTCTTC
CDR3 protein: CASSSPGQGNEQFF
D gene: TRBD1
J gene: TRBJ2-1
clone size: few
V gene: TRBV7-3

CDR3 DNA: TGTGCCAGCAGCCGTGGAGGGATAAGAAACAGCTCTGGGGCCAACGTCCTGACTTTC
CDR3 protein: CASSRGGIRNSSGANVLTF
D gene: NA
J gene: TRBJ2-6
clone size: NA
V gene: TRBV7-9

CDR3 DNA: TGTGCCAGCAGCCCGAAGGCGGGAGGGCCAAGGAGTACCCAAACGTACAATGAGCAGTTCTTC
CDR3 protein: CASSPKAGGPRSTQTYNEQFF
D gene: TRBD2
J gene: TRBJ2-1
clone size: NA
V gene: TRBV4-2

CDR3 DNA: TGTGCCAGCAGTTTATTATGGCGGGAGTCCAATGAGCAGTTCTTC
CDR3 protein: CASSLLWRESNEQFF
D gene: TRBD2
J gene: TRBJ2-1
clone size: NA
V gene: TRBV27

CDR3 DNA: TGTGCCAGCGGTCTAACCCGGAGCACAGATACGCAGTATTTT
CDR3 protein: CASGLTRSTDTQYF
D gene: NA
J gene: TRBJ2-3
clone size: NA
V gene: TRBV6-5

CDR3 DNA: TGTGCCAGCAGTGAACGGGGGGGGAATCAGCCCCAGCATTTT
CDR3 protein: CASSERGGNQPQHF
D gene: NA
J gene: TRBJ1-5
clone size: NA
V gene: TRBV6-1